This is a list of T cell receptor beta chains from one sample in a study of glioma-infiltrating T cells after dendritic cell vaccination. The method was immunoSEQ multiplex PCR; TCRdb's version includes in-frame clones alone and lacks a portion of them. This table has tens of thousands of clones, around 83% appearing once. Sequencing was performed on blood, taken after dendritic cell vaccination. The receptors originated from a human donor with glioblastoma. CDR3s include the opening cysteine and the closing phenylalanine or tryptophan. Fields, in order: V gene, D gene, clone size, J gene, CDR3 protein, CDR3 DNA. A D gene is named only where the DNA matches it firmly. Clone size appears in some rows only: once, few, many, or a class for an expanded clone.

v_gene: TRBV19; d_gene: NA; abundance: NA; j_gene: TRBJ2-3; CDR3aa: CASSTRGSTDTQYF; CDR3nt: TGTGCCAGTAGTACTCGGGGATCCACAGATACGCAGTATTTT
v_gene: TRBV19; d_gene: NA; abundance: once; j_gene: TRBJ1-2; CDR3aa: CASSITHGQSYGYTF; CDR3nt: TGTGCCAGTAGTATAACCCATGGACAGTCCTATGGCTACACCTTC
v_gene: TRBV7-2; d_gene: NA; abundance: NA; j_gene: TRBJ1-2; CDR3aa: CASNLDTDYGYTF; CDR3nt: TGTGCCAGCAACCTTGACACCGACTATGGCTACACCTTC
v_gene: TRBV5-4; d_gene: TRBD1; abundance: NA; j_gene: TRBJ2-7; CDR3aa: CASSNRGYEQYF; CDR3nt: TGTGCCAGCAGCAACAGGGGCTACGAGCAGTACTTC
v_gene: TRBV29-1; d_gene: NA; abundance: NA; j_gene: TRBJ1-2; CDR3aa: CSVGEIGGYTF; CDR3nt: TGCAGCGTTGGGGAGATTGGCGGCTACACCTTC
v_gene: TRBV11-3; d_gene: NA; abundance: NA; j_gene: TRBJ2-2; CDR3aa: CASSLGLRNTGELFF; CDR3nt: TGTGCCAGCAGCTTAGGTCTGAGGAACACCGGGGAGCTGTTTTTT
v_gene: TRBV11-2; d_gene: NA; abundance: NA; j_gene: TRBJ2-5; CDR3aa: CASTSTRGETQYF; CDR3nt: TGTGCCAGCACCTCGACTAGAGGAGAGACCCAGTACTTC
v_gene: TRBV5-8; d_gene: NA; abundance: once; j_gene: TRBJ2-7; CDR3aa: CASSSERFYEQYF; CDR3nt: TGTGCCAGCAGCTCGGAGAGGTTCTACGAGCAGTACTTC
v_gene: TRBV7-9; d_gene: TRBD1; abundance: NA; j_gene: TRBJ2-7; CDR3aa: CASSRTGETSYEQYF; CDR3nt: TGTGCCAGCAGCAGGACAGGGGAAACCTCCTACGAGCAGTACTTC
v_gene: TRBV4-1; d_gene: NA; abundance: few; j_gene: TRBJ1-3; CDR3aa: CASSQGTARNTIYF; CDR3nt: TGCGCCAGCAGCCAAGGGACAGCCCGAAACACCATATATTTT
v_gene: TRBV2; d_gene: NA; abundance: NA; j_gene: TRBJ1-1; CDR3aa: CASRGTPSDGEAFF; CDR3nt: TGTGCCAGCAGAGGGACACCGTCCGATGGGGAAGCTTTCTTT
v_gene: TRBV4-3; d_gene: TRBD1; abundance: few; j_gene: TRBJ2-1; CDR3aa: CASSQVDRVNNEQFF; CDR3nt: TGCGCCAGCAGCCAAGTGGACAGGGTAAACAATGAGCAGTTCTTC